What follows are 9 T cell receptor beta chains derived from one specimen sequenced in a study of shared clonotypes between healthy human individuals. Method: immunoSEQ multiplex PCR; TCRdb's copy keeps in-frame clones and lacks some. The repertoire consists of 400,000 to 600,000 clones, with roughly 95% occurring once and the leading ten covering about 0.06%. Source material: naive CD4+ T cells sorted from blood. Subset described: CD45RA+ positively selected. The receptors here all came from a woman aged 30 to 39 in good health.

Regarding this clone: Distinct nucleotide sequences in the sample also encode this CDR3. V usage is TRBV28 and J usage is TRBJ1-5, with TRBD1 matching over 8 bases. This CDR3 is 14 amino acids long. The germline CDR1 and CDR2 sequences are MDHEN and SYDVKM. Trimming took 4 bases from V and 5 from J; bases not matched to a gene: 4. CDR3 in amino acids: CASSSGQGDQPQHF. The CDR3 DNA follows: TGTGCCAGCAGTTCTGGACAGGGAGATCAGCCCCAGCATTTT.

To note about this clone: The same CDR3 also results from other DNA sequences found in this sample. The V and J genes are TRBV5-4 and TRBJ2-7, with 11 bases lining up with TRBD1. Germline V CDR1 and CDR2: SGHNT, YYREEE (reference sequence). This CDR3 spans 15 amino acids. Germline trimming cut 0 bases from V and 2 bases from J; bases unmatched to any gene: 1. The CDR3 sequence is CASSLGTGGPYEQYF. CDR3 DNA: TGTGCCAGCAGCTTGGGGACAGGGGGCCCCTACGAGCAGTACTTC.

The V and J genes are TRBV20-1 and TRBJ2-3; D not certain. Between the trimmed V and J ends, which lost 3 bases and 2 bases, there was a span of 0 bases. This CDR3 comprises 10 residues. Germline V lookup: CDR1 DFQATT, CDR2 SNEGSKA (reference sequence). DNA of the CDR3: TGCAGTGCTAGCACAGATACGCAGTATTTT. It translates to CSASTDTQYF.

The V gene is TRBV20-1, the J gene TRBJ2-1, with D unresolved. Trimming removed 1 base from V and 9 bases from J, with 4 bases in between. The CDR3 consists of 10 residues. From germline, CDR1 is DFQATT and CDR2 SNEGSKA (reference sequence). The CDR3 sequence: CSARVSEQFF. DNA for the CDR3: TGCAGTGCTAGAGTGTCTGAGCAGTTCTTC.

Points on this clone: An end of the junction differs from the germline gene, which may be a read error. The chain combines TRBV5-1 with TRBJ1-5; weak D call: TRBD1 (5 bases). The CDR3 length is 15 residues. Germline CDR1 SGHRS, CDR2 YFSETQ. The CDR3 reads CASSLLGEQNQPQHF. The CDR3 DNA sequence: TGCGCCAGCAGCTTGCTGGGGGAACAAAATCAACCCCAGCATTTT.

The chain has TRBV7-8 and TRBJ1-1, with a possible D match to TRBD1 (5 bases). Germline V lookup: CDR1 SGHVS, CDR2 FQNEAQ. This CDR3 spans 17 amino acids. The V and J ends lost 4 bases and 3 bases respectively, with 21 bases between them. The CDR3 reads CASSYSPLRGSDTEAFF. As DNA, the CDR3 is TGTGCCAGCAGCTACAGTCCTCTAAGGGGCAGTGACACTGAAGCTTTCTTT.

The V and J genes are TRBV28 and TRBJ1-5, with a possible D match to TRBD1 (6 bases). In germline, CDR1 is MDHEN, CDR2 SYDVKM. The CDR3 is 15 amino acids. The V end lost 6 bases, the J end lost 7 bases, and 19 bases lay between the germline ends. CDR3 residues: CASSRFSGGGQPQHF. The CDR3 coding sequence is TGTGCCAGCAGCCGATTTTCTGGGGGCGGGCAGCCCCAGCATTTT.

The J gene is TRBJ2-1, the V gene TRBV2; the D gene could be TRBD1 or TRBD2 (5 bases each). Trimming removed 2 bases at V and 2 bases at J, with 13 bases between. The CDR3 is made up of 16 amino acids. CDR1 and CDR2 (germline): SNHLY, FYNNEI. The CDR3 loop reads CASSERGPKPYNEQFF. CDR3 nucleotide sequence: TGTGCCAGCAGTGAACGGGGACCGAAACCCTACAATGAGCAGTTCTTC. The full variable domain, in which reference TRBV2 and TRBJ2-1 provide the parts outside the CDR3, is EPEVTQTPSHQVTQMGQEVILRCVPISNHLYFYWYRQILGQKVEFLVSFYNNEISEKSEIFDDQFSVERPDGSNFTLKIRSTKLEDSAMYFCASSERGPKPYNEQFFGPGTRLTVL.

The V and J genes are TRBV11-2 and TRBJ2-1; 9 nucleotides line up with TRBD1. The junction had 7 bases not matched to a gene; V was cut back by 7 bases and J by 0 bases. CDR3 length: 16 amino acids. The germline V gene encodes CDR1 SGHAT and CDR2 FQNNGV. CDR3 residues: CASTLGTGSSYNEQFF. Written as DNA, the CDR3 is TGTGCCAGCACCCTGGGGACAGGGTCCTCCTACAATGAGCAGTTCTTC.